The next 16 T cell receptor beta chains were all read from a single sample in a study of shared clonotypes between healthy human individuals. The repertoire was sequenced with immunoSEQ multiplex PCR; TCRdb's copy has only in-frame clones and lacks some. This sample yields millions of clones, of which about 92% are seen a single time; under 2% belongs to the top ten. Terminally differentiated effector memory CD45RA+ cells were excluded from the naive CD8 cells, which were CD45RO-negative and positively selected for CCR7. The sequencing input was naive CD8+ T cells from PBMCs. These receptors all come from a man younger than 35 in good health. Some clones in this sample may be carry-over from other donors' samples.

This chain connects TRBV6-6 to TRBJ2-5; perhaps D is TRBD1 or TRBD2 (5 bases each). V was pared by 0 bases and J by 2 bases, with 10 bases between. Germline assignment: CDR1 MNHNY and CDR2 SVGAGI (reference sequence). The CDR3 is made up of 15 amino acids. This CDR3 reads CASSYSRGPQETQYF. The CDR3 bases are TGTGCCAGCAGTTACTCTCGGGGCCCTCAAGAGACCCAGTACTTC.

This clone was picked up one time. The J gene is TRBJ2-2, the V gene TRBV27; no reliable D call. Trimming stripped 5 bases from V and 5 bases from J, with 6 bases between. Germline V lookup: CDR1 MNHEY, CDR2 SMNVEV (reference sequence). The CDR3 totals 12 residues. CDR3 in DNA: TGTGCCAGCAGTCTAGAGACCGGGGAGCTGTTTTTT. Its translation is CASSLETGELFF.

V and J are TRBV7-9 and TRBJ1-3; 7 bases map to TRBD1. V dropped 5 bases and J dropped 7; count of bases not matched to a gene: 11. This CDR3 contains 15 residues. Germline lookup yields CDR1 SEHNR and CDR2 FQNEAQ (reference sequence). DNA of the CDR3: TGTGCCAGCAGCCCCGGGACAGCGGGCTGGAACACCATATATTTT. This codes for CASSPGTAGWNTIYF.

The chain combines TRBV28 with TRBJ1-1; perhaps TRBD1 as D (5 bases). V was shortened by 6 bases and J by 2 bases, with 13 bases between the two germline ends. CDR3 length: 14 residues. CDR1 is MDHEN and CDR2 is SYDVKM in the germline V gene. The CDR3 loop is CASSPGIVNTEAFF. Here the CDR3 DNA reads TGTGCCAGCAGCCCAGGGATAGTCAACACTGAAGCTTTCTTT.

The chain carries TRBV7-9 and TRBJ2-7; D is undetermined. Between the trimmed V and J ends, which lost 4 bases and 7 bases, there was a span of 17 bases. Germline V lookup: CDR1 SEHNR, CDR2 FQNEAQ (reference sequence). The CDR3 is made up of 14 amino acids. The CDR3 sequence is CASSSQMSPWEQYF. In DNA, the CDR3 is TGTGCCAGCAGCTCCCAAATGTCCCCTTGGGAGCAGTACTTC.

The rearrangement joins TRBV9 to TRBJ2-2; D call uncertain. The germline gives CDR1 SGDLS, CDR2 YYNGEE. The CDR3 extends over 15 amino acids. Trimming removed 0 bases at V and 1 base at J, with 7 bases between. As DNA, the CDR3 is TGTGCCAGCAGCGTAGTGGGGATGAACACCGGGGAGCTGTTTTTT. As protein: CASSVVGMNTGELFF.

Notes on this clone: This specimen includes other DNA sequences encoding the same CDR3. V usage is TRBV9 and J usage is TRBJ2-3; perhaps TRBD1 as D (6 bases). V was clipped by 2 bases and J by 6 bases, with 16 bases between them. This CDR3 contains 15 residues. CDR1 is SGDLS, CDR2 YYNGEE, per germline. The CDR3 DNA follows: TGTGCCAGCAGCGTTGGGGGCCTGGGGCCCGATACGCAGTATTTT. Protein: CASSVGGLGPDTQYF.

This sequence joins TRBV7-9 and TRBJ2-1; 7 bases fit TRBD2. CDR1 is SEHNR, CDR2 FQNEAQ, per germline (reference sequence). Losses at the gene ends were 3 bases for V and 5 bases for J; bases not matched to a gene: 1. The CDR3 runs to 13 residues. DNA for the CDR3: TGTGCCAGCAGCTTTGCGGGAGACAATGAGCAGTTCTTC. Its translation is CASSFAGDNEQFF.

The chain uses TRBV6-5 and TRBJ1-1; D is unresolved. The germline V and J ends were trimmed by 6 bases and 3 bases, with 17 bases remaining between them. Germline V CDR1 and CDR2: MNHEY, SVGAGI. The CDR3 is 15 residues long. The chain's CDR3 is CASSPGLSWDTEAFF. The CDR3 region has the DNA TGTGCCAGCAGCCCCGGGCTTTCTTGGGACACTGAAGCTTTCTTT.

The genes are TRBV27 and TRBJ1-1; tentative D call: TRBD1 (5 bases). Trimming left V 10 bases short and J 4 bases short, with 22 bases between. Germline CDR1 reads MNHEY; CDR2 reads SMNVEV (reference sequence). CDR3 length: 15 residues. CDR3 sequence: CATGTGGGAGTEAFF. Written as DNA, the CDR3 is TGTGCCACCGGAACTGGCGGGGGTGCGGGCACTGAAGCTTTCTTT.

The chain is built from TRBV7-6 and TRBJ2-3; TRBD1 is a possible D gene (6 bases). CDR1 is SGHVS and CDR2 is FNYEAQ in the germline V gene. V lost 1 base and J lost 3, with 11 bases in between. The CDR3 loop spans 15 amino acids. The CDR3 DNA reads TGTGCCAGCAGCTTAGAGGGGGTCAGGACAGATACGCAGTATTTT. Protein product: CASSLEGVRTDTQYF.

V and J are TRBV4-3 and TRBJ2-7, with 7 nucleotides matching TRBD2. The germline gives CDR1 LGHNA, CDR2 YSLEER. This CDR3 contains 17 residues. J was trimmed by 4 bases and V by 0 bases; bases with no gene match: 12. CDR3 region: CASSQEALAVPRYEQYF. The DNA of the CDR3 is TGCGCCAGCAGCCAAGAGGCCCTAGCGGTACCCCGGTACGAGCAGTACTTC.

The chain joins TRBV27 to TRBJ2-1; 16 bases align to TRBD2. V lost 5 bases to trimming and J lost 9 bases; unmatched junction nucleotides: 4. The CDR3 contains 15 residues. CDR1 MNHEY and CDR2 SMNVEV come from the germline V gene (reference sequence). Written as DNA, the CDR3 is TGTGCCAGCAGTCTCGGGACTAGCGGGAGGGGTGAGCAGTTCTTC. Translation: CASSLGTSGRGEQFF.

On this clone itself: Other DNA sequences in the same sample also yield this CDR3. V gene TRBV5-6 combines with J gene TRBJ2-1; D unresolved. Deletions cut 0 bases from V and 1 base from J, with 5 bases between. Germline CDR1 is SGHDT and CDR2 is YYEEEE. This CDR3 spans 14 amino acids. The CDR3 region is CASSLAASYNEQFF. The CDR3 DNA sequence: TGTGCCAGCAGCTTGGCCGCTTCCTACAATGAGCAGTTCTTC.

Worth noting for this clone: This sequence may be a read error, since a much larger clone differs from it by one base. The rearrangement joins TRBV7-3 to TRBJ1-5; TRBD1 matches at 9 bases. The CDR3 loop spans 14 amino acids. The germline gives CDR1 SGHTA, CDR2 FQGTGA. Trimming removed 4 bases from V and 2 bases from J; junction bases left unmatched: 0. The CDR3 DNA reads TGTGCCAGCAGCTGGACAGGGGGCAATCAGCCCCAGCATTTT. Residues: CASSWTGGNQPQHF.

V and J are TRBV5-4 and TRBJ2-7; 13 bases align to TRBD2. V shed 3 bases, J shed 6 bases, and the junction held 3 bases outside the gene matches. Germline CDR1 is SGHNT and CDR2 is YYREEE (reference sequence). The CDR3 loop spans 14 amino acids. The CDR3: CASSSGTSGIEQYF. The CDR3 DNA reads TGTGCCAGCAGCTCCGGGACTAGCGGGATCGAGCAGTACTTC.